Reported below is one T cell receptor (beta chain). Its antigen is not identified. The CDR3 has 14 residues. Trimming stripped 7 bases from V and 0 bases from J, with 11 bases between. Germline V lookup: CDR1 MNHEY, CDR2 SMNVEV (reference sequence). This entry comes from a study of cytomegalovirus exposure and HLA in healthy donors. Study-wide points: In a later analysis, productive TCRs from donors in an Asian-associated ancestry cluster reportedly carried fewer N-insertions than the cohort mean. Being productive about 90% or about 30% of the time was typical of most TCR beta V segments in an earlier analysis.

The study ran its PCR with 60 Vbeta and 13 Jbeta primers. The authors' processing: Later analysis identified tens of millions of unique TCR beta chains, about 10 million shared. Generated by immunoSEQ multiplex PCR, the TCRdb table keeps only in-frame clones and is missing some. D and trimming were read from the DNA, whereas the V and J calls and clone size are those reported in that table. The sample contains about 200,000 clones, 79% of which appear only once. The sample taken for sequencing was PBMCs. This TCR was sampled from a woman aged 30 to 39 in good health and CMV-seropositive. The V and J genes are TRBV27 and TRBJ2-3; maybe TRBD1 (6 bases). The DNA for the CDR3 is TGTGCCAGCACTAGGACAGCCAGCACAGATACGCAGTATTTT. Translating gives CASTRTASTDTQYF.